One T cell receptor beta chain is described in this entry. The antigen is not known. The data were taken from a study of cytomegalovirus exposure and HLA in healthy donors. The V end was cut by 5 bases, the J end by 3 bases, with 11 bases between. Per the germline V gene, CDR1 is MDHEN and CDR2 is SYDVKM. This CDR3 has 13 amino acids. The study, taken as a whole, reports: In a later analysis, TCR beta V- and J-gene trimming showed a link to a missense DCLRE1C variant.

The primer mix had 60 Vbeta and 13 Jbeta primers. Method: immunoSEQ multiplex PCR; TCRdb's copy keeps in-frame clones and lacks some. The sample has about 140,000 clones, about 70% seen once; the top ten hold 2.5% to 3.5%. The chain combines TRBV28 with TRBJ2-7; perhaps TRBD1 as D (6 bases). The sample taken for sequencing was PBMCs. The TCR was taken from a male donor in good health and CMV-seronegative. DNA for the CDR3: TGTGCCAGCAGTCGACAGGAAGGCTACGAGCAGTACTTC. This sequence encodes CASSRQEGYEQYF.